This TCR beta chain appears in the sequencing data of a study of blood T cell repertoires in COVID-19. As for the study in general: Nucleic acid was either cDNA or gDNA, and it came from T cells, B-cell-depleted T cells, or PBMCs.

In the study's own analysis: How many nucleated cells were present was estimated from reference gene primer amplification. Assay: immunoSEQ multiplex PCR; the TCRdb copy retains only in-frame clones and omits some. The DNA was the basis for D and trimming; V, J and clone size are from that table. The repertoire consists of some 200,000 clones, with around 85% occurring once and the leading ten covering 2% to 2.5%. This CDR3 spans 14 amino acids. From germline, CDR1 is MNHNY and CDR2 SVGAGI (reference sequence). V lost 0 bases and J lost 4, with 9 bases in between. This chain connects TRBV6-6 to TRBJ1-1; TRBD1 is a possible D gene (6 bases). Sequenced: peripheral blood. The sequence was obtained from a woman in her forties or fifties with acute or convalescent COVID-19. CDR3 loop: CASSYSGAGTEAFF. The DNA of the CDR3 is TGTGCCAGCAGTTACTCGGGGGCAGGCACTGAAGCTTTCTTT.